This entry lists 2 T cell receptor beta chains sequenced from one sample in a study of blood T cell repertoires in COVID-19. The assay was immunoSEQ multiplex PCR, and TCRdb's table has in-frame clones only and misses some. The sample shows approximately 61,000 clones, 65% to 80% of them seen only once. The material sequenced was peripheral blood. All receptors come from a woman in her 70s with acute or convalescent COVID-19.

The chain has TRBV27 and TRBJ2-1; 8 bases match TRBD2. V shed 3 bases and J 4 bases; nucleotides not matched to a gene: 8. Germline V lookup: CDR1 MNHEY, CDR2 SMNVEV (reference sequence). The CDR3 length is 16 residues. The DNA of the CDR3 is TGTGCCAGCAGTTTGAGGCGGGGGGCGGTTTACAATGAGCAGTTCTTC. Translated, it gives CASSLRRGAVYNEQFF.

The chain uses TRBV11-3 and TRBJ2-1, with a tentative D call TRBD2 (6 bases). Per germline, CDR1 SGHNT and CDR2 YENEEA. The CDR3 is 16 amino acids. Trimming pared 0 bases from V and 6 bases from J, leaving 15 bases between. The DNA for the CDR3 is TGTGCCAGCAGCTTAGATTCGTGGACTATTGTCAATGAGCAGTTCTTC. Residues: CASSLDSWTIVNEQFF.